Described below is a single T cell receptor beta chain sequence and its context. At one boundary the junction diverges from the germline segment, which might be a read error. The data were obtained in a study of T-cell memory formation after mild COVID-19. One entry per CDR3 protein, called by TCRdb with MiXCR from the 5' RACE reads. The sample has hundreds of thousands of distinct CDR3 sequences; 15% to 20% are singletons. The receptor was isolated from an adult woman who had mild COVID-19 (a few samples of this study predate the infection). Cell type and time point are not known. Sequencing was carried out using PBMCs or a T cell subset sorted from them (not recorded which).

CDR3 amino acids: CASSLVAGEFYEKYF. In nucleotides, the CDR3 is TGTGCCAGCAGCTTAGTAGCGGGGGAATTCTACGAGAAGTACTTC. V is TRBV7-6 and J is TRBJ2-7; 9 bases align to TRBD2. Germline V gene data show CDR1 as SGHVS and CDR2 as FNYEAQ. The CDR3 extends over 15 amino acids.